This TCR beta chain was identified in a study of blood T cell repertoires in COVID-19. Study overall: Sources were T cells, B-cell-depleted T cells, or PBMCs; the material itself was cDNA or gDNA.

Libraries were prepared by immunoSEQ multiplex PCR; TCRdb keeps only in-frame clonotypes and omits some of them. The sample contains approximately 190,000 clones, roughly 80% of which appear only once. Source material: peripheral blood. This TCR was sampled from a woman aged 40 to 49 with acute or convalescent COVID-19.

CDR3 sequence: CASSAQGNYNSPLHF. The DNA for the CDR3 is TGTGCCAGCAGTGCACAGGGGAACTATAATTCACCCCTCCACTTT. The rearrangement joins TRBV2 to TRBJ1-6; 7 bases fit TRBD1. V shed 4 bases and J 3 bases; nucleotides not matched to a gene: 3. Germline lookup yields CDR1 SNHLY and CDR2 FYNNEI. The CDR3 totals 15 residues. Complete variable domain (other parts from reference TRBV2 and TRBJ1-6): EPEVTQTPSHQVTQMGQEVILRCVPISNHLYFYWYRQILGQKVEFLVSFYNNEISEKSEIFDDQFSVERPDGSNFTLKIRSTKLEDSAMYFCASSAQGNYNSPLHFGNGTRLTVT.